This T cell receptor beta chain was sequenced in a study of response to subunit inactivated influenza vaccine. Broader study findings: Researchers suggested that each seasonal influenza vaccination recruits few new T cells.

TCRdb redid the calling of the RT-PCR reads with MiXCR, one entry per CDR3 protein. The sample consists of around 580,000 distinct CDR3 sequences, 12% of them appearing once. This clonotype showed up many times. Its specificity is unknown. The CDR3 sequence is 15 residues long. V lost 0 bases to trimming and J lost 2 bases, with 9 bases between them. Germline loops: CDR1 SGHDT, CDR2 YYEEEE. The sequences come from PBMCs from blood, collected on the day of vaccination. The chain links TRBV5-6 to TRBJ1-5; possibly TRBD1 for D (5 bases). This receptor was taken from a man aged 45-60 years who received an inactivated influenza vaccine. This chain's CDR3 is CASSLAGGGNQPQHF. CDR3 nucleotide sequence: TGTGCCAGCAGCTTGGCCGGGGGAGGCAATCAGCCCCAGCATTTT.